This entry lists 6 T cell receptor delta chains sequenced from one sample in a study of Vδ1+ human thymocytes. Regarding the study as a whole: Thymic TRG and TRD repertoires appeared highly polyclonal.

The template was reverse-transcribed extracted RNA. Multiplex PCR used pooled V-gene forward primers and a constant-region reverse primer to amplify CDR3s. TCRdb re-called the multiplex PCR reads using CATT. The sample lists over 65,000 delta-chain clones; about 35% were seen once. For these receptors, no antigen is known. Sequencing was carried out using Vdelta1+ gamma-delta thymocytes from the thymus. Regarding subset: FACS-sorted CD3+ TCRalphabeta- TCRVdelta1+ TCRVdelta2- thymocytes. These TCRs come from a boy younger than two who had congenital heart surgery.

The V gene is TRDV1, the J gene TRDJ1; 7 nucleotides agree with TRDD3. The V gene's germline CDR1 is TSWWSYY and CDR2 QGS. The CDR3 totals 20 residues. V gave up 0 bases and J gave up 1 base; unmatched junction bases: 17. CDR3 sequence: CALGELNSPNCTGVTDKLIF. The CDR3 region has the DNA TGTGCTCTTGGGGAACTTAACAGTCCTAATTGTACTGGGGTCACCGATAAACTCATCTTT.

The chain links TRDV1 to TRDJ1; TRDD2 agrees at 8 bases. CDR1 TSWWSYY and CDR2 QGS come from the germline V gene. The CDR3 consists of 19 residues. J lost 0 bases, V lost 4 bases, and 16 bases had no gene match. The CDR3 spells CALGGRAFLVGMYTDKLIF. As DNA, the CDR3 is TGTGCTCTTGGGGGACGGGCCTTCCTAGTGGGGATGTACACCGATAAACTCATCTTT.

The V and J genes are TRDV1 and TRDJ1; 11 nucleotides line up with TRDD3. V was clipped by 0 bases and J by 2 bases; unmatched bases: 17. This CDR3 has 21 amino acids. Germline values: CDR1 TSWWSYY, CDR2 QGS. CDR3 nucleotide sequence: TGTGCTCTTGGGGAACTATCCCCCAGGACTGGGGGATATCCGTTGACCGATAAACTCATCTTT. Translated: CALGELSPRTGGYPLTDKLIF.

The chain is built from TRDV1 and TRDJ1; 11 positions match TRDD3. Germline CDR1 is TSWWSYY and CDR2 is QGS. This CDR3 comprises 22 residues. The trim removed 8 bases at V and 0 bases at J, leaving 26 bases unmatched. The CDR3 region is CALSRGASPGYWGIRYTDKLIF. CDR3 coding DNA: TGTGCTCTTTCGCGGGGGGCTTCCCCCGGGTACTGGGGGATAAGGTACACCGATAAACTCATCTTT.

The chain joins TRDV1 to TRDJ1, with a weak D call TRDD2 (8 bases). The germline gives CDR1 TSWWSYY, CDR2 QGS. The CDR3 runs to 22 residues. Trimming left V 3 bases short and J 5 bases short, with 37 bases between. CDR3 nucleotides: TGTGCTCTTGGGGACGTCCGCTTCCTACCCTCCTGGGGGGCTCCTCAGAGGGATAAACTCATCTTT. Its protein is CALGDVRFLPSWGAPQRDKLIF.

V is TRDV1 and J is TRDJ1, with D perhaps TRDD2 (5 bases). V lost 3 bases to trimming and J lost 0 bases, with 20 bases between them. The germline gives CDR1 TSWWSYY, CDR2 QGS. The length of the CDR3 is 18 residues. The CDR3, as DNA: TGTGCTCTTGGGGATATCGTTTCCTGTAGCACGTACACCGATAAACTCATCTTT. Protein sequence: CALGDIVSCSTYTDKLIF.